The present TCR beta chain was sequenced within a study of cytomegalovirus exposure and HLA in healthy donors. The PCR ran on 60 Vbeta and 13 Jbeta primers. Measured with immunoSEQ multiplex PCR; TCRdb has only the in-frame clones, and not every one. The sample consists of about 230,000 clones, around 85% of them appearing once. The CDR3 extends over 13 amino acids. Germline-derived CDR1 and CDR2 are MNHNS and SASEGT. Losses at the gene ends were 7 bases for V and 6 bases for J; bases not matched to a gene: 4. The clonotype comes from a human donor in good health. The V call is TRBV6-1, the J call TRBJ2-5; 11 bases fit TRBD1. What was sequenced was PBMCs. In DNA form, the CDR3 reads TGTGCCAGCACTAAGGACAGGGGGCAGACCCAGTACTTC. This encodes CASTKDRGQTQYF.